This TCR beta chain is drawn from a study of regulatory T cells in long-lasting Graves disease. Construction of TCR beta libraries relied on iRepertoire HTBI primers and on Arm-PCR targeting CDR3 regions. One entry per CDR3 protein, called by TCRdb with MiXCR from the multiplex PCR reads. This sample carries some 560,000 distinct CDR3 sequences, about 16% of them seen once, and the ten largest clones take around a quarter. This clonotype was seen more than once but under ten times. V shed 3 bases and J shed 4 bases, with 13 bases lying between them. In germline, CDR1 is MGHDK, CDR2 SYGVNS. This CDR3 has 15 residues. Time point defined: newly diagnosed GD, antithyroid drugs for less than 3 months. From RNA extracted from PBMCs, the TCR library was made. Staff took roughly 9.1 milliliters of peripheral blood and put it into EDTA tubes. The same data also contributed to another study, on T cells in Graves' hyperthyroidism and ophthalmopathy.

The origin of this receptor is a woman aged 35 to 60 with Graves disease. This rearrangement joins TRBV25-1 to TRBJ2-1; tentatively, D is TRBD2 (5 bases). The specimen was peripheral blood mononuclear cells (PBMCs), collected at new diagnosis, from a patient treated with antithyroid drugs. The CDR3 spells CASSDWSSRYNEQFF. Here the CDR3 DNA reads TGTGCCAGCAGTGATTGGTCTAGCCGATACAATGAGCAGTTCTTC. Together with reference TRBV25-1 and TRBJ2-1, the CDR3 gives the full variable domain: EADIYQTPRYLVIGTGKKITLECSQTMGHDKMYWYQQDPGMELHLIHYSYGVNSTEKGDLSSESTVSRIRTEHFPLTLESARPSHTSQYLCASSDWSSRYNEQFFGPGTRLTVL.